This T cell receptor (beta chain) came from a study of blood T cells in healthy people across ages. Alongside a J-beta primer mix, a sample-barcoded 5' primer served in a second PCR lasting roughly 6 to 11 cycles. A single record per CDR3 protein comes from TCRdb applying MiXCR to the 5' RACE reads. The data hold about 540,000 distinct CDR3 sequences, with approximately 25% observed a single time. This clonotype was recorded at least ten times. Germline V gene data show CDR1 as MNHEY and CDR2 as SMNVEV (reference sequence). The CDR3 length is 15 residues. V lost 2 bases to trimming and J lost 0 bases, with 8 bases between them. These data are also associated with another study on T cells of mothers and their children.

The V and J genes are TRBV27 and TRBJ2-1; no definite D call. This clonotype was sampled from a boy between 10 and 17 years old in good health. The specimen was blood. In DNA, the CDR3 is TGTGCCAGCAGTTTACTGGCGAGCTCCTACAATGAGCAGTTCTTC. It is translated as CASSLLASSYNEQFF.